A selection of T cell receptor beta chains follows, all from one sample in a study of shared clonotypes between healthy human individuals. The data were produced by immunoSEQ multiplex PCR, yet TCRdb's version contains in-frame clones alone and is incomplete. The sample gives some 700,000 clones, about 90% of which show up once; 34% is in the top ten. The sequenced material came from memory CD8+ T cells from PBMCs. Every receptor here comes from a man between 18 and 35 years old in good health. Some clones in this sample may be carry-over from other donors' samples. Each CDR3 is given without its conserved first and last residue. The order of the fields is V gene, J gene, clone size, CDR3 protein. Only part of the rows carry a size: once, few, many, or a class if the clone is expanded.

v_call: TRBV6-4; j_call: TRBJ2-6; clone_size: -; cdr3_aa: ASSDRDGANVLT
v_call: TRBV5-8; j_call: TRBJ1-1; clone_size: once; cdr3_aa: ASSLIGQTNTEAF
v_call: TRBV7-3; j_call: TRBJ2-3; clone_size: once; cdr3_aa: ASSLLVTDTQY
v_call: TRBV9; j_call: TRBJ1-3; clone_size: -; cdr3_aa: ASRGGTGNTIY
v_call: TRBV7-9; j_call: TRBJ2-1; clone_size: -; cdr3_aa: ASSTEPGSEQF
v_call: TRBV6-5; j_call: TRBJ2-7; clone_size: -; cdr3_aa: ASSSDTYEQY
v_call: TRBV4-1; j_call: TRBJ1-2; clone_size: -; cdr3_aa: ASSQTRGRGQTYGYT
v_call: TRBV7-9; j_call: TRBJ2-1; clone_size: -; cdr3_aa: ASSKTSGSLNEQF
v_call: TRBV5-6; j_call: TRBJ1-3; clone_size: -; cdr3_aa: ASSWTGAGNTIY
v_call: TRBV2; j_call: TRBJ2-1; clone_size: -; cdr3_aa: ASSPGQLLVEQF
v_call: TRBV7-7; j_call: TRBJ2-2; clone_size: -; cdr3_aa: ASSSGLNLPGELF
v_call: TRBV28; j_call: TRBJ2-7; clone_size: -; cdr3_aa: ASSFYRAQY
v_call: TRBV6-4; j_call: TRBJ2-2; clone_size: many; cdr3_aa: ASSDSGDTGELF
v_call: TRBV29-1; j_call: TRBJ2-7; clone_size: -; cdr3_aa: SVEGGNAYEQY
v_call: TRBV28; j_call: TRBJ2-1; clone_size: -; cdr3_aa: ASSPLWGHEQF
v_call: TRBV7-2; j_call: TRBJ1-3; clone_size: -; cdr3_aa: ASSLGPSSGTGNTIY
v_call: TRBV27; j_call: TRBJ2-1; clone_size: -; cdr3_aa: ASSYTAGAYNEQF
v_call: TRBV5-4; j_call: TRBJ1-2; clone_size: -; cdr3_aa: ASSLDRVRYGYT
v_call: TRBV19; j_call: TRBJ1-4; clone_size: -; cdr3_aa: ASSISPGSNNEKLF
v_call: TRBV4-3; j_call: TRBJ1-1; clone_size: -; cdr3_aa: ASSAGGVGTEAF
v_call: TRBV7-9; j_call: TRBJ2-7; clone_size: -; cdr3_aa: ASSPLPASFSEQY
v_call: TRBV11-3; j_call: TRBJ2-1; clone_size: -; cdr3_aa: ASSSRGHNEQF
v_call: TRBV14; j_call: TRBJ2-7; clone_size: -; cdr3_aa: ASSGSGGSSYEQY
v_call: TRBV5-1; j_call: TRBJ2-1; clone_size: -; cdr3_aa: ASSLAATRIEDEQF
v_call: TRBV5-1; j_call: TRBJ2-3; clone_size: -; cdr3_aa: ASSFPGLAAISGTDTQY
v_call: TRBV10-3; j_call: TRBJ1-1; clone_size: -; cdr3_aa: AISDPPGMNTEAF
v_call: TRBV5-4; j_call: TRBJ2-7; clone_size: -; cdr3_aa: ASSSGTAFYEQY
v_call: TRBV14; j_call: TRBJ2-2; clone_size: once; cdr3_aa: ASTQGQGGELF
v_call: TRBV7-9; j_call: TRBJ1-2; clone_size: -; cdr3_aa: ASSLASRGVYGYT
v_call: TRBV30; j_call: TRBJ2-7; clone_size: -; cdr3_aa: AWSGAPGEQY
v_call: TRBV13; j_call: TRBJ2-1; clone_size: -; cdr3_aa: ASSRRLTGEVGEQF
v_call: TRBV15; j_call: TRBJ2-1; clone_size: -; cdr3_aa: ATSARRDDGEQF
v_call: TRBV9; j_call: TRBJ2-7; clone_size: -; cdr3_aa: ASSAGTSALYEQY
v_call: TRBV19; j_call: TRBJ2-5; clone_size: -; cdr3_aa: ASTGWGKETQY
v_call: TRBV18; j_call: TRBJ2-3; clone_size: -; cdr3_aa: ASSPVVAGPTDTQY